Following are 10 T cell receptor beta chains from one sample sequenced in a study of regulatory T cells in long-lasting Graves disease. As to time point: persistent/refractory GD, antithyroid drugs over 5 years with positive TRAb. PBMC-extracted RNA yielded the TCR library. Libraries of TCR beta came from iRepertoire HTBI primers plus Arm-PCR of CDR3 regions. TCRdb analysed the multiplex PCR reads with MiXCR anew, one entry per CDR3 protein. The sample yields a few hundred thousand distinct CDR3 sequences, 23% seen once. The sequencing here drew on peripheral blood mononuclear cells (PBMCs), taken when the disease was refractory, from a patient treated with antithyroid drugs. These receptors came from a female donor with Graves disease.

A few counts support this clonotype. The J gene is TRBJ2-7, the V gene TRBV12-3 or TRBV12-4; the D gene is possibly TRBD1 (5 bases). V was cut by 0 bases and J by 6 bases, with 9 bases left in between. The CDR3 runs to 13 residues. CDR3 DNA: TGTGCCAGCAGTTTAGCCCTAAGGGGCGAGCAGTACTTC. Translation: CASSLALRGEQYF.

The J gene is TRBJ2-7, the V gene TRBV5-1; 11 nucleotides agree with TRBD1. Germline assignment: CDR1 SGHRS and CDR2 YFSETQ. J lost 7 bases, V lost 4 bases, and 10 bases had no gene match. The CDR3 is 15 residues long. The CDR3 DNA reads TGCGCCAGCAGCCCGGAAGGACAGGGGGCTCGGGAGCAGTACTTC. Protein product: CASSPEGQGAREQYF.

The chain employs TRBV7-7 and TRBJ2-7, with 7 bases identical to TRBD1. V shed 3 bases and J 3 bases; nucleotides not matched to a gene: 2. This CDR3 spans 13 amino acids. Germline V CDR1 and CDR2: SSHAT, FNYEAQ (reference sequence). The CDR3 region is CASSLGQYYEQYF. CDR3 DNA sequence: TGTGCCAGCAGCTTGGGACAGTACTACGAGCAGTACTTC.

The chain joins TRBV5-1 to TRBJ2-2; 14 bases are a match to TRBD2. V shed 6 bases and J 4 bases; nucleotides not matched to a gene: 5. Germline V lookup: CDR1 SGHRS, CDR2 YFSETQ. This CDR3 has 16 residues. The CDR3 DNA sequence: TGCGCCAGCACCGGGACTAGCGGGAGTGGCACCGGGGAGCTGTTTTTT. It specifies CASTGTSGSGTGELFF.

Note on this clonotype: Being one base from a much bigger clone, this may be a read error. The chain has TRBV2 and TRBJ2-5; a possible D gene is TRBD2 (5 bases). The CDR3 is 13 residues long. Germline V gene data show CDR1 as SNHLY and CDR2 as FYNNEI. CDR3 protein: CASSSAEAETRYF. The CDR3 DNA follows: TGTGCCAGCAGCTCCGCGGAGGCAGAGACCCGGTACTTC.

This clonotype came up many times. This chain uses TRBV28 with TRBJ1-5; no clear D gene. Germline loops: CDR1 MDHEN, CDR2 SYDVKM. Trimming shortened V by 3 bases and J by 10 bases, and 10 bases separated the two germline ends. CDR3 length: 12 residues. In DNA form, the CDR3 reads TGTGCCAGCAGTTTTGTAGGTTCCCCCCAGCATTTT. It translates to CASSFVGSPQHF.

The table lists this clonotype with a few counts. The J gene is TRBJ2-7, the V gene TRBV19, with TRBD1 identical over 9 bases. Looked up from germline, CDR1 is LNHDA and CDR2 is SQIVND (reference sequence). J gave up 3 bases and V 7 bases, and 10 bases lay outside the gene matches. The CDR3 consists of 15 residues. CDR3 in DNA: TGTGCCAGTAAGTCGGAGGGACAGGGCCTCTACGAGCAGTACTTC. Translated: CASKSEGQGLYEQYF.

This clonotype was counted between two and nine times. CDR3 DNA sequence: TGTGCCAGATCATATAAGGGGTTCCAGCCCCAGCATTTT. It encodes CARSYKGFQPQHF. This chain links TRBV30 with TRBJ1-5, with D possibly TRBD1 on 5 matching bases. V gave up 8 bases and J gave up 7 bases, with 18 bases separating them. This CDR3 is 13 amino acids long. From germline, CDR1 is GTSNPN and CDR2 SVGIG (reference sequence).

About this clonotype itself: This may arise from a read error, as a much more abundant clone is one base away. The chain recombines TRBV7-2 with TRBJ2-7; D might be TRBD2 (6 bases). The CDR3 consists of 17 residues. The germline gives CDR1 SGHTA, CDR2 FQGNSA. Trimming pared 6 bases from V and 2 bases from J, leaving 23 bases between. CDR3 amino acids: CASRSRPLAPIPYEQYF. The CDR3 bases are TGTGCCAGCAGGTCACGGCCTCTAGCGCCCATTCCCTACGAGCAGTACTTC. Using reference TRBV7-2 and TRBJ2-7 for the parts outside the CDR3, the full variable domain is GAGVSQSPSNKVTEKGKDVELRCDPISGHTALYWYRQSLGQGLEFLIYFQGNSAPDKSGLPSDRFSAERTGGSVSTLTIQRTQQEDSAVYLCASRSRPLAPIPYEQYFGPGTRLTVT.

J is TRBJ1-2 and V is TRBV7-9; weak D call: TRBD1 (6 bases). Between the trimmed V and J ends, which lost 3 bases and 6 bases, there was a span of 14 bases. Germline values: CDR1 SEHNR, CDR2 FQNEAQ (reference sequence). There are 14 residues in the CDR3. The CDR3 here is CASSFRGIGDGYTF. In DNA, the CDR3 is TGTGCCAGCAGCTTTAGGGGGATCGGGGATGGCTACACCTTC.